This is a list of T cell receptor beta chains from one sample in a study of graft-versus-host responses after intestinal transplantation. Generated by immunoSEQ multiplex PCR, the TCRdb table keeps only in-frame clones and is missing some. The table records approximately 8,600 clones, around 33% of them present only once. The material was alloreactive CD4+ T cells from a mixed lymphocyte reaction culture, obtained before intestinal transplant. The receptor set was obtained from a human patient who received an intestinal transplant. CDR3s include the opening cysteine and the closing phenylalanine or tryptophan. The order of the fields is V gene, clone size, D gene, J gene, CDR3 DNA, CDR3 protein. D genes are given only for firm matches. Clone size is stated in some rows and not others, as once, few, many or a class when expanded.

TRBV4-1	.	.	TRBJ2-2	TGCGCCAGCCACTCGGCAGGTGCGAACACCGGGGAGCTGTTTTTT	CASHSAGANTGELFF
TRBV4-1	.	.	TRBJ2-7	TGCGCCACCACCCTGGGGAGAGCCTACGAGCAGTACTTC	CATTLGRAYEQYF
TRBV6-5	few	.	TRBJ1-5	TGTGCCAGCAGTAACGGGGGGAATAGCAATCAGCCCCAGCATTTT	CASSNGGNSNQPQHF
TRBV28	.	TRBD1	TRBJ1-5	TGTGCCAGCACCCTGAACAGACAGGGTAGCAATCAGCCCCAGCATTTT	CASTLNRQGSNQPQHF
TRBV5-1	.	.	TRBJ2-3	TGCGCCAGCAGCTTGGGTGTACTAGTAGGCACAGATACGCAGTATTTT	CASSLGVLVGTDTQYF
TRBV14	.	TRBD2	TRBJ2-5	TGTGCCAGCAGCCACGTCGAGCGGGGAGGCTGGGAGACCCAGTACTTC	CASSHVERGGWETQYF
TRBV4-2	.	.	TRBJ1-2	TGTGCCAGCAGCCAAGATAGCGGGAGGGCTGGCTACACCTTC	CASSQDSGRAGYTF
TRBV29-1	.	.	TRBJ1-4	TGCAGCGTTACAGGAGCCGACAATGAAAAACTGTTTTTT	CSVTGADNEKLFF
TRBV6-5	few	.	TRBJ1-2	TGTGCCAGCAGTCCGTGGTTAGTTAACTATGGCTACACCTTC	CASSPWLVNYGYTF
TRBV6-1	.	.	TRBJ2-1	TGTGCCAGCATCTCACGGAGCAGGGGTTACAATGAGCAGTTCTTC	CASISRSRGYNEQFF
TRBV6-5	.	TRBD2	TRBJ2-2	TGTGCCAGCAGTTACCCGGGGGGGGGTAACACCGGGGAGCTGTTTTTT	CASSYPGGGNTGELFF
TRBV18	medium-sized	.	TRBJ1-1	TGTGCCAGCTCACGAAGGGACACGAACACTGAAGCTTTCTTT	CASSRRDTNTEAFF
TRBV18	.	.	TRBJ2-7	TGTGCCAGCTCACCCACAGTGGCCGACGAGCAGTACTTC	CASSPTVADEQYF
TRBV9	.	.	TRBJ1-3	TGTGCCAGCAGCGTGCTGGGGGCAAGGGGAAACACCATATATTTT	CASSVLGARGNTIYF
TRBV5-1	.	.	TRBJ2-1	TGCGCCAGCAGCCCGCGGGCAGCCACCTACAATGAGCAGTTCTTC	CASSPRAATYNEQFF
TRBV7-2	.	.	TRBJ1-5	TGTGCCAGCAGCTCGGAGGTCGGCCCTAATCAGCCCCAGCATTTT	CASSSEVGPNQPQHF
TRBV27	few	TRBD2	TRBJ2-1	TGTGCCAGCAGTTTGGGTGGCGGGAGAGGGTACAATGAGCAGTTCTTC	CASSLGGGRGYNEQFF
TRBV18	medium-sized	TRBD1	TRBJ2-2	TGTGCCAGCTCACTCGGACAGGCAGGGACCGGGGAGCTGTTTTTT	CASSLGQAGTGELFF
TRBV28	.	TRBD2	TRBJ2-3	TGTGCCAGCAGTCCCCCCCTTGGGCGGGAGTGGGGTACGCAGTATTTT	CASSPPLGREWGTQYF
TRBV7-2	.	.	TRBJ2-6	TGTGCCAGCAGCTTAATGGCCGGGGCCAACGTCCTGACTTTC	CASSLMAGANVLTF
TRBV4-2	medium-sized	.	TRBJ2-7	TGTGCCAGCAGCCAAGAGTGGCAGACCTACGAGCAGTACTTC	CASSQEWQTYEQYF
TRBV20-1	.	.	TRBJ2-7	TGCAGTGCTAGCCCCTTATACGAGCAGTACTTC	CSASPLYEQYF
TRBV16	.	TRBD2	TRBJ2-5	TGTGCCAGCAGCCAATCGAGACTAGCCGAGACCCAGTACTTC	CASSQSRLAETQYF
TRBV7-3	once	TRBD1	TRBJ1-6	TGTGCCAGCAGCTCGCAGACAGGGCCGAATTCACCCCTCCACTTT	CASSSQTGPNSPLHF
TRBV2	.	TRBD2	TRBJ2-1	TGTGCCAGCACCCAACTAGCGGGAGGGCCGTATTACAATGAGCAGTTCTTC	CASTQLAGGPYYNEQFF
TRBV5-1	.	TRBD2	TRBJ2-1	TGCGCCAGCAGTCGGACTAGCGGGGGGGCCTACAATGAGCAGTTCTTC	CASSRTSGGAYNEQFF
TRBV5-1	few	.	TRBJ2-1	TGCGCCAGCAGCCCCCCCCGGCTAGCGTCCTACAATGAGCAGTTCTTC	CASSPPRLASYNEQFF
TRBV27	.	TRBD2	TRBJ2-7	TGTGCCAGCAGTTTTATAGCGGGTTTCTACGAGCAGTACTTC	CASSFIAGFYEQYF
TRBV10-3	few	.	TRBJ2-7	TGTGCCATAACGAAAGGGGCGGCATACGAGCAGTACTTC	CAITKGAAYEQYF
TRBV20-1	.	.	TRBJ2-7	TGCAGTGCTACAGGGCCCTACGAGCAGTACTTC	CSATGPYEQYF
TRBV28	.	TRBD1	TRBJ2-1	TGTGCCAGCAGGGGCACCCGGGACAGGGTTTTAGGGAATGAGCAGTTCTTC	CASRGTRDRVLGNEQFF
TRBV7-9	few	TRBD1	TRBJ2-1	TGTGCCAGCAGCTTTTGGGGGACAGGGTTCTACAATGAGCAGTTCTTC	CASSFWGTGFYNEQFF
TRBV27	few	.	TRBJ1-2	TGTGCCAGCTGGTCCCCAGGGAAAACTTACGGCTACACCTTC	CASWSPGKTYGYTF
TRBV28	.	.	TRBJ1-5	TGTGCCAGCACCGGATCCCCGGGATTGAATCAGCCCCAGCATTTT	CASTGSPGLNQPQHF
TRBV5-4	few	TRBD2	TRBJ2-3	TGTGCCAGCAGCTTGAGGGGAGGGGAAACAGATACGCAGTATTTT	CASSLRGGETDTQYF
TRBV5-3	few	.	TRBJ1-5	TGTGCCAGAAGCCGACTATGTAATCAGCCCCAGCATTTT	CARSRLCNQPQHF
TRBV6-5	few	.	TRBJ2-2	TGTGCCAGCAGTCCGGGGTGGCTCAGCCCCGGGGAGCTGTTTTTT	CASSPGWLSPGELFF
TRBV7-8	.	TRBD1	TRBJ2-2	TGTGCCAGCAGCTCACAGGGGGCGCTGGACACCGGGGAGCTGTTTTTT	CASSSQGALDTGELFF
TRBV27	once	TRBD1	TRBJ1-6	TGTGCCAGTGGACAGGCTCGTAATTCACCCCTCCACTTT	CASGQARNSPLHF
TRBV6-6	few	.	TRBJ2-5	TGTGCCAGCAGTCCACTAGGAACAACGACCCAGTACTTC	CASSPLGTTTQYF
TRBV6-5	.	.	TRBJ1-6	TGTGCCAGCAGTTACGCCAGACAGGTTGGGAATTCACCCCTCCACTTT	CASSYARQVGNSPLHF
TRBV6-5	few	TRBD1	TRBJ2-1	TGTGCCAGCAGGACAGGGGTGAGCGGTGGGGCTGAGCAGTTCTTC	CASRTGVSGGAEQFF
TRBV19	medium-sized	.	TRBJ1-5	TGTGCCAGTAGGCCGGGACGGGGGATTGATCAGCCCCAGCATTTT	CASRPGRGIDQPQHF
TRBV18	medium-sized	TRBD2	TRBJ2-7	TGTGCCAGCTCACCACTGGCTAGCGGGAGTTACGAGCAGTACTTC	CASSPLASGSYEQYF
TRBV2	few	TRBD2	TRBJ2-3	TGTGCCAGCAGTGAAGTTCTAGCGGGGGCAGGTACGCAGTATTTT	CASSEVLAGAGTQYF
TRBV14	medium-sized	TRBD1	TRBJ2-2	TGTGCCAGCAGCCAAGGTGTGACAGGGTGGTCCGGGGAGCTGTTTTTT	CASSQGVTGWSGELFF
TRBV6-5	.	.	TRBJ1-2	TGTGCCAGCAGTGACACCTCCGGCTACACCTTC	CASSDTSGYTF
TRBV29-1	few	.	TRBJ1-2	TGCAGCGTTGATCATGGCGGCCACCCCTACACCTTC	CSVDHGGHPYTF
TRBV7-9	.	.	TRBJ2-7	TGTGCCAGCAGCCGGACACAACCCTACGAGCAGTACTTC	CASSRTQPYEQYF
TRBV14	.	.	TRBJ2-2	TGTGCCAGCAGCCAGGTCAGGGGCCAGAACACCGGGGAGCTGTTTTTT	CASSQVRGQNTGELFF
TRBV29-1	.	.	TRBJ1-1	TGCAGCGGCCACAGGGAAGTAGACACTGAAGCTTTCTTT	CSGHREVDTEAFF